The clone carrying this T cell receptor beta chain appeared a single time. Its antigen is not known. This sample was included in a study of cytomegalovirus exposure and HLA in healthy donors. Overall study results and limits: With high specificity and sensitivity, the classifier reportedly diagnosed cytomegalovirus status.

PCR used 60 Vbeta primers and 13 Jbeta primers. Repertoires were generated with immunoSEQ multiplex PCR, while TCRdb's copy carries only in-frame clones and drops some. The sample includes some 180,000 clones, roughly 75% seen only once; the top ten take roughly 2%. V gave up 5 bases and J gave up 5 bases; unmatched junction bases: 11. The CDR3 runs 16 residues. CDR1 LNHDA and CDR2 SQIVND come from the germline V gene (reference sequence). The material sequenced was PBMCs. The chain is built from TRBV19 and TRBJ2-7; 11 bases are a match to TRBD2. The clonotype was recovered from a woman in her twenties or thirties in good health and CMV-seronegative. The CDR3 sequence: CASSPPRLAGFNEQYF. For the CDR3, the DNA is TGTGCCAGTAGTCCTCCCCGACTAGCGGGGTTCAACGAGCAGTACTTC.